This entry lists 25 T cell receptor beta chains sequenced from one sample in a study of PD-1 blockade in classical Hodgkin lymphoma. The protocol was immunoSEQ multiplex PCR, while the TCRdb copy is restricted to in-frame clones and leaves out a portion. The sample records 60,000 or so clones, more than 75% being singletons. All trial patients relapsed after autologous stem cell transplantation. The material sequenced was peripheral blood mononuclear cells (PBMCs), taken at baseline. Every receptor here comes from a human donor with classical Hodgkin lymphoma.

This chain joins TRBV4-2 and TRBJ2-1; D gene uncertain. Deletions cut 2 bases from V and 6 bases from J, with 11 bases between. Germline V gene sequence: CDR1 LGHNA, CDR2 YNFKEQ. This CDR3 has 14 residues. The CDR3 sequence: CASSQFETANEQFF. The CDR3 region has the DNA TGTGCCAGCAGCCAATTCGAAACCGCCAATGAGCAGTTCTTC.

The chain has TRBV6-5 and TRBJ2-3; no reliable D call. Trimming pared 0 bases from V and 1 base from J, leaving 8 bases between. The germline V gene has CDR1 MNHEY and CDR2 SVGAGI. This CDR3 comprises 15 residues. CDR3 residues: CASSYSTPGTDTQYF. The DNA of the CDR3 is TGTGCCAGCAGTTACTCGACACCGGGCACAGATACGCAGTATTTT.

This rearrangement joins TRBV11-2 to TRBJ2-7, with 10 bases that match TRBD2. The CDR3 runs 15 residues. The V and J ends lost 3 bases and 11 bases, in that order; junction bases with no gene match: 13. Germline lookup yields CDR1 SGHAT and CDR2 FQNNGV. Here the CDR3 reads CASSFPAASGSNKYF. CDR3 sequence (DNA): TGTGCCAGCAGCTTTCCCGCGGCTAGCGGGAGTAATAAGTACTTC.

The V call is TRBV4-1, the J call TRBJ1-1; D is unclear. Trimming pared 0 bases from V and 5 bases from J, leaving 10 bases between. In germline, CDR1 is MGHRA, CDR2 YSYEKL. The CDR3 runs to 14 residues. The CDR3 loop is CASSQDFIGTEAFF. The CDR3 region has the DNA TGCGCCAGCAGCCAAGATTTCATTGGGACTGAAGCTTTCTTT.

The chain has TRBV5-1 and TRBJ1-2; the match to TRBD1 covers 7 bases. In germline, CDR1 is SGHRS, CDR2 YFSETQ. Trimming at V came to 0 bases and at J to 0 bases, leaving 8 bases not matched to a gene. This CDR3 is built from 17 residues. The CDR3 region has the DNA TGCGCCAGCAGCTTGGAGCTTTGGACAGGAGCTAACTATGGCTACACCTTC. Protein: CASSLELWTGANYGYTF.

V is TRBV11-1 and J is TRBJ1-6; D is ambiguous. V lost 1 base, J lost 9 bases, and 7 bases lay in between. The CDR3 is made up of 13 amino acids. Germline V CDR1 and CDR2: SGHAT, FQDESV (reference sequence). The CDR3 loop reads CASSLEAVSPLHF. The CDR3, as DNA: TGTGCCAGCAGCTTAGAGGCGGTTTCACCCCTCCACTTT. Full variable domain (rest looked up from reference TRBV11-1 and TRBJ1-6): EAEVAQSPRYKITEKSQAVAFWCDPISGHATLYWYRQILGQGPELLVQFQDESVVDDSQLPKDRFSAERLKGVDSTLKIQPAELGDSAMYLCASSLEAVSPLHFGNGTRLTVT.

The rearrangement joins TRBV6-1 to TRBJ2-7, with D possibly TRBD2 on 7 matching bases. Between the trimmed V and J ends, which lost 5 bases and 3 bases, there was a span of 11 bases. The CDR3 runs to 13 residues. The germline CDR1 and CDR2 sequences are MNHNS and SASEGT. The CDR3 coding sequence is TGTGCCAGCAGTTTAAGGGGGGGCTACGAGCAGTACTTC. Its protein is CASSLRGGYEQYF.

This chain connects TRBV9 to TRBJ2-7; 10 bases agree with TRBD2. The CDR3 covers 14 residues. Trimming cost V 4 bases and J 1 base; bases outside gene matches: 2. The V gene's germline CDR1 is SGDLS and CDR2 YYNGEE. Written as DNA, the CDR3 is TGTGCCAGCAGCTTAGCGGGGGGATCCTACGAGCAGTACTTC. Protein product: CASSLAGGSYEQYF.

CDR3 amino acids: CASMVQINEKLFF. DNA for the CDR3: TGTGCCAGCATGGTACAGATTAATGAAAAACTGTTTTTT. The genes are TRBV7-8 and TRBJ1-4; unclear D gene. CDR3 size: 13 residues. Per the germline V gene, CDR1 is SGHVS and CDR2 is FQNEAQ. The ends were cut back, 7 bases at V and 4 bases at J, with 10 bases in the middle.

This rearrangement joins TRBV7-9 to TRBJ2-2, with D maybe TRBD1 (5 bases). Trimming left V 2 bases short and J 1 base short, with 17 bases between. This CDR3 comprises 18 residues. Germline V gene data show CDR1 as SEHNR and CDR2 as FQNEAQ (reference sequence). The DNA for the CDR3 is TGTGCCAGCAGCTTACTGGACATACCTACATTGAACACCGGGGAGCTGTTTTTT. This gives the protein CASSLLDIPTLNTGELFF.

This chain joins TRBV19 and TRBJ1-3, with no clear D. The germline gives CDR1 LNHDA, CDR2 SQIVND (reference sequence). Trimming removed 6 bases at V and 4 bases at J, with 22 bases between. The CDR3 consists of 17 residues. CDR3 amino acids: CASSGGLRGRGGNTIYF. CDR3 sequence (DNA): TGTGCCAGTAGCGGCGGACTACGAGGGAGAGGGGGAAACACCATATATTTT.

The gene calls are TRBV5-1 and TRBJ2-1; 14 bases fit TRBD2. This CDR3 spans 16 amino acids. The germline CDR1 and CDR2 sequences are SGHRS and YFSETQ. V lost 1 base and J lost 7; bases outside the gene matches: 4. The chain's CDR3 is CASSLPGLAGENEQFF. CDR3 DNA sequence: TGCGCCAGCAGCTTGCCGGGACTAGCGGGGGAAAATGAGCAGTTCTTC.

The chain links TRBV28 to TRBJ2-6; D possibly matches TRBD1 or TRBD2 (6 bases each). V was pared by 6 bases and J by 0 bases, with 15 bases between. Per the germline V gene, CDR1 is MDHEN and CDR2 is SYDVKM. The CDR3 is 17 residues long. This chain's CDR3 is CASRDRGGNSGANVLTF. The DNA of the CDR3 is TGTGCCAGCAGGGACAGAGGGGGGAACTCTGGGGCCAACGTCCTGACTTTC.

The chain links TRBV5-1 to TRBJ2-7; 12 bases match TRBD1. This CDR3 is built from 15 residues. V dropped 4 bases and J dropped 7; count of bases not matched to a gene: 9. Germline V lookup: CDR1 SGHRS, CDR2 YFSETQ. CDR3 DNA sequence: TGCGCCAGCAGCCTTGGGGGACAGGGGGCTCGGGAGCAGTACTTC. It specifies CASSLGGQGAREQYF. Using reference TRBV5-1 and TRBJ2-7 for the parts outside the CDR3, the full variable domain is KAGVTQTPRYLIKTRGQQVTLSCSPISGHRSVSWYQQTPGQGLQFLFEYFSETQRNKGNFPGRFSGRQFSNSRSEMNVSTLELGDSALYLCASSLGGQGAREQYFGPGTRLTVT.

V gene TRBV5-5 combines with J gene TRBJ1-4; D uncertain. V was cut by 3 bases and J by 2 bases, with 5 bases left in between. Germline loops: CDR1 SGHKS, CDR2 YYEKEE (reference sequence). The CDR3 runs 13 residues. CDR3 amino acids: CASSCGTNEKLFF. In nucleotides, the CDR3 is TGTGCCAGCAGCTGCGGGACTAATGAAAAACTGTTTTTT.

The chain carries TRBV6-6 and TRBJ2-5, with 7 bases aligning to TRBD1. The trim removed 4 bases at V and 6 bases at J, leaving 11 bases unmatched. This CDR3 has 15 amino acids. CDR1 is MNHNY, CDR2 SVGAGI, per germline (reference sequence). CDR3 nucleotides: TGTGCCAGCAGTTCCGAGACAGGGAAACGAAAGACCCAGTACTTC. It codes for CASSSETGKRKTQYF.

The chain uses TRBV18 and TRBJ2-3, with D possibly TRBD2 on 6 matching bases. CDR3 size: 16 residues. CDR1 is KGHSH, CDR2 LQKENI, per germline. V lost 0 bases to trimming and J lost 0 bases, with 10 bases between them. This chain's CDR3 is CASSPPTSLSTDTQYF. CDR3 in DNA: TGTGCCAGCTCACCACCTACTAGCCTGAGCACAGATACGCAGTATTTT.

The chain recombines TRBV28 with TRBJ2-5; 10 positions agree with TRBD2. V was pared by 10 bases and J by 2 bases, with 7 bases of the junction left unmatched. This CDR3 contains 14 residues. In germline, CDR1 is MDHEN, CDR2 SYDVKM. The CDR3 coding sequence is TGTGCCACCGCCATACTAGCGGGACAAGAGACCCAGTACTTC. Translating it yields CATAILAGQETQYF.

This clone was observed a handful of times. Additional DNA sequences in this sample encode the identical CDR3. CDR3 amino acids: CASSETGLGKLFF. CDR3 in DNA: TGTGCCAGCAGCGAGACAGGGTTGGGAAAACTGTTTTTT. This chain connects TRBV25-1 to TRBJ1-4, with 7 bases matching TRBD1. Germline CDR1 reads MGHDK; CDR2 reads SYGVNS. The CDR3 consists of 13 residues. Germline trimming cut 6 bases from V and 10 bases from J; bases unmatched to any gene: 8.

This clone showed up just once. The chain recombines TRBV30 with TRBJ1-5; D unclear. This CDR3 contains 15 residues. The germline gives CDR1 GTSNPN, CDR2 SVGIG (reference sequence). The V end lost 2 bases, the J end lost 3 bases, and 14 bases lay between the germline ends. As DNA, the CDR3 is TGTGCCTGGAGTCCGGGAGGCAGTTCCAATCAGCCCCAGCATTTT. It encodes CAWSPGGSSNQPQHF.

The genes are TRBV12-5 and TRBJ2-1; weak D call: TRBD1 (6 bases). Germline assignment: CDR1 LGHNT and CDR2 FRNRAP. The CDR3 length is 11 residues. V lost 4 bases to trimming and J lost 10 bases, with 8 bases between them. CDR3 loop: CASGWGPEQFF. In DNA, the CDR3 is TGTGCTAGTGGTTGGGGGCCAGAGCAGTTCTTC.

This chain joins TRBV27 and TRBJ2-3; maybe TRBD1 (6 bases). The germline CDR1 and CDR2 sequences are MNHEY and SMNVEV (reference sequence). The V and J ends lost 2 bases and 1 base respectively, with 7 bases between them. The CDR3 contains 14 residues. CDR3 in amino acids: CASSLNRGTDTQYF. The CDR3 region has the DNA TGTGCCAGCAGTTTAAACAGGGGCACAGATACGCAGTATTTT.

The gene calls are TRBV19 and TRBJ1-3, with no clear D. V was shortened by 3 bases and J by 4 bases, with 10 bases between the two germline ends. This CDR3 is 14 amino acids long. The germline gives CDR1 LNHDA, CDR2 SQIVND (reference sequence). CDR3 sequence (DNA): TGTGCCAGTAGTATTAACGGACCCGGAAACACCATATATTTT. It is translated as CASSINGPGNTIYF. The full variable domain, in which reference TRBV19 and TRBJ1-3 provide the parts outside the CDR3, is DGGITQSPKYLFRKEGQNVTLSCEQNLNHDAMYWYRQDPGQGLRLIYYSQIVNDFQKGDIAEGYSVSREKKESFPLTVTSAQKNPTAFYLCASSINGPGNTIYFGEGSWLTVV.

The rearrangement uses TRBV5-5 and TRBJ2-4; 7 bases align to TRBD1. The CDR3 has 16 residues. V gave up 0 bases and J gave up 2 bases; unmatched junction bases: 5. Germline V CDR1 and CDR2: SGHKS, YYEKEE (reference sequence). The CDR3 DNA reads as TGTGCCAGCAGCTTGGTGTCACAGGGGACCAAAAACATTCAGTACTTC. It yields the protein CASSLVSQGTKNIQYF.

The V and J genes are TRBV7-8 and TRBJ2-1; the D gene is possibly TRBD2 (5 bases). V lost 5 bases, J lost 9 bases, and 17 bases lay in between. There are 14 residues in the CDR3. Germline assignment: CDR1 SGHVS and CDR2 FQNEAQ. The CDR3 loop is CASSEGLPGSEQFF. The DNA of the CDR3 is TGTGCCAGCAGCGAGGGCCTACCTGGGAGTGAGCAGTTCTTC.